This entry concerns a single T cell receptor (beta chain). Antigen unknown. This specimen comes from a study of cytomegalovirus exposure and HLA in healthy donors. The study's findings and limits: Within the data, a cluster of highly shared sequence variants was likely a sequencing artifact. Researchers reported that three CMV-associated chains were confirmed in vitro as CMV antigen-specific. For most subjects, TCR beta sequences were reported to predict HLA-A and HLA-B alleles with accuracy.

Per germline, CDR1 LNHNV and CDR2 YYDKDF (reference sequence). This CDR3 has 17 amino acids. The ends were cut back, 0 bases at V and 4 bases at J, with 16 bases in the middle. Healthy bone marrow donors made up the donors. The PCR employed 60 Vbeta primers together with 13 Jbeta primers. Only in-frame clones appear in the TCRdb table, and some are missing; sequencing was by immunoSEQ multiplex PCR. The repertoire holds under 110,000 clones, with roughly 82% as singletons. The sequence came from a male donor in good health and CMV-seropositive. This chain connects TRBV15 to TRBJ2-1; a possible D gene is TRBD2 (6 bases). The sample consisted of PBMCs. The CDR3 nucleotides are TGTGCCACCAGCAGAGACCACCCGGAGGGCCGGTACAATGAGCAGTTCTTC. Translated, it gives CATSRDHPEGRYNEQFF.